A selection of T cell receptor beta chains follows, all from one sample in a study of CD8 T cells in Susac syndrome. TCRdb re-derived calls from the immunoSEQ multiplex PCR reads in MiXCR, one entry per CDR3 protein. The data contain about 120,000 distinct CDR3 sequences, 85% to 95% of them singletons. Sequenced sample: CD8+ T cells from PBMCs. The source of these receptors is a human donor in good health. CDR3s include the opening cysteine and the closing phenylalanine or tryptophan. D genes are given only for firm matches. Clone size, where shown, is once, few, many, or a class for clones that have expanded.

abundance,j_gene,d_gene,v_gene,CDR3aa,CDR3nt
once,TRBJ2-2,.,TRBV5-4,CASSSEPGHNTGELFF,TGTGCCAGCAGCTCAGAACCCGGACATAACACCGGGGAGCTGTTTTTT
.,TRBJ1-2,.,TRBV29-1,CSVRGVGYGYTF,TGCAGCGTCCGGGGGGTGGGCTATGGCTACACCTTC
.,TRBJ2-2,TRBD2,TRBV12-5,CASARQAGGFPGELFF,TGTGCTAGTGCCCGACAAGCGGGAGGGTTCCCCGGGGAGCTGTTTTTT
few,TRBJ2-7,.,TRBV14,CASSQVRRAVDHEQYF,TGTGCCAGCAGCCAAGTCCGCAGGGCTGTAGACCACGAGCAGTACTTC
.,TRBJ2-5,.,TRBV12-3/TRBV12-4,CASRREDETQYF,TGTGCCAGCAGGAGGGAAGATGAGACCCAGTACTTC
.,TRBJ2-7,TRBD1,TRBV5-1,CASSRRMGQGDAYEQYF,TGCGCCAGCAGCAGGCGGATGGGACAGGGGGACGCCTACGAGCAGTACTTC
.,TRBJ2-1,.,TRBV6-2/TRBV6-3,CASSYLDEQFF,TGTGCCAGCAGTTATCTCGATGAGCAGTTCTTC
.,TRBJ2-5,.,TRBV6-2/TRBV6-3,CASSLWTDPYQETQYF,TGTGCCAGCAGTCTCTGGACAGACCCTTACCAAGAGACCCAGTACTTC
.,TRBJ2-1,TRBD2,TRBV20-1,CSAPYRTSGRGNEQFF,TGCAGTGCTCCTTACCGGACTAGCGGGAGGGGGAATGAGCAGTTCTTC
once,TRBJ2-2,TRBD2,TRBV25-1,CASHGTSGGSTGELFF,TGTGCCAGCCACGGGACTAGCGGGGGTTCCACCGGGGAGCTGTTTTTT
.,TRBJ1-2,.,TRBV30,CAWSDFPLGTYGYTF,TGTGCCTGGAGCGATTTCCCATTGGGAACCTATGGCTACACCTTC
.,TRBJ1-1,.,TRBV29-1,CSVEAGMDTEAFF,TGCAGCGTTGAGGCAGGGATGGACACTGAAGCTTTCTTT
few,TRBJ2-7,.,TRBV4-3,CASSQQGAGEQYF,TGCGCCAGCAGCCAGCAGGGTGCGGGAGAGCAGTACTTC
.,TRBJ2-2,.,TRBV7-8,CASSPERDSFGPGELFF,TGTGCCAGCAGCCCCGAAAGGGATTCGTTCGGGCCCGGGGAGCTGTTTTTT
.,TRBJ2-5,.,TRBV27,CASSLVGVNLQQETQYF,TGTGCCAGCAGTTTAGTCGGGGTTAACCTCCAACAAGAGACCCAGTACTTC
.,TRBJ2-2,TRBD2,TRBV5-1,CASSPTTSGSTGELFF,TGCGCCAGCAGCCCGACGACTAGCGGGAGCACCGGGGAGCTGTTTTTT
.,TRBJ1-2,.,TRBV6-5,CASREGYGYTF,TGTGCCAGCAGGGAGGGCTATGGCTACACCTTC
.,TRBJ2-4,.,TRBV7-9,CASSLAGQNIQYF,TGTGCCAGCAGCTTAGCTGGGCAAAACATTCAGTACTTC
.,TRBJ2-1,TRBD2,TRBV25-1,CASSEYHGGGAGEQFF,TGTGCCAGCAGTGAATATCACGGCGGGGGGGCCGGGGAGCAGTTCTTC
.,TRBJ2-5,.,TRBV20-1,CSSLYLRAGDPETQYF,TGCAGTTCGTTGTACCTCCGGGCAGGGGATCCAGAGACCCAGTACTTC
.,TRBJ2-7,.,TRBV24-1,CATSDMSGTDEQYF,TGTGCCACCAGTGACATGTCTGGTACCGACGAGCAGTACTTC
.,TRBJ1-3,TRBD1,TRBV7-6,CASSSRQGGNTIYF,TGTGCCAGCAGCTCAAGACAGGGCGGAAACACCATATATTTT
once,TRBJ2-3,.,TRBV20-1,CSASPGTLQYF,TGCAGTGCTAGCCCCGGGACACTGCAGTATTTT
.,TRBJ1-1,TRBD1,TRBV6-1,CASSDPGQGANTEAFF,TGTGCCAGCAGTGATCCGGGACAGGGGGCGAACACTGAAGCTTTCTTT
.,TRBJ2-7,.,TRBV20-1,CSARRWDSDYEQYF,TGCAGTGCTAGAAGATGGGACTCCGACTACGAGCAGTACTTC
few,TRBJ2-1,TRBD2,TRBV12-3/TRBV12-4,CASSLLAGGPNEQFF,TGTGCCAGCAGTTTATTAGCGGGGGGGCCCAATGAGCAGTTCTTC
.,TRBJ2-1,TRBD2,TRBV6-1,CASSDLSGRLSYNEQFF,TGTGCCAGCAGTGACCTCTCCGGGAGGCTCTCCTACAATGAGCAGTTCTTC
.,TRBJ2-1,TRBD1,TRBV12-3/TRBV12-4,CASTPGTGIENEQFF,TGTGCCAGCACCCCTGGGACAGGGATTGAGAATGAGCAGTTCTTC
.,TRBJ2-7,TRBD2,TRBV20-1,CSARGAPDRGTTYEQYF,TGCAGTGCTAGAGGGGCTCCGGACCGCGGGACTACCTACGAGCAGTACTTC